A single sample gave rise to the 29 T cell receptor beta chains below, sequenced in a study of blood T cell repertoires in COVID-19. Using immunoSEQ multiplex PCR, the repertoire was profiled, and TCRdb retains in-frame clones only, with some absent. The sample holds about 290,000 clones, 89% seen once. The sequenced material came from peripheral blood. The source of these receptors is a woman aged 30 to 39 with COVID-19, enrolled during active disease.

CDR3 amino acids: CASSSGSLGITEAFF. CDR3 nucleotide sequence: TGTGCCAGCAGCTCGGGATCTCTGGGGATCACTGAAGCTTTCTTT. This chain connects TRBV5-6 to TRBJ1-1; D gene unclear. V was trimmed by 3 bases and J by 4 bases, leaving 16 bases between them. CDR1 and CDR2 from the germline V gene are SGHDT and YYEEEE. The CDR3 runs 15 residues.

The chain carries TRBV30 and TRBJ2-7; D not resolved. This CDR3 is 16 amino acids long. V lost 1 base, J lost 4 bases, and 20 bases lay in between. CDR1 and CDR2 (germline): GTSNPN, SVGIG (reference sequence). The CDR3 region has the DNA TGTGCCTGGAGTGGTGGGCCCACACCTTTCCCTTACGAGCAGTACTTC. The encoded protein is CAWSGGPTPFPYEQYF.

The V and J genes are TRBV4-1 and TRBJ1-1, with TRBD1 matching over 10 bases. V was pared by 7 bases and J by 2 bases, with 4 bases of the junction left unmatched. Germline V gene sequence: CDR1 MGHRA, CDR2 YSYEKL. There are 14 residues in the CDR3. The CDR3 sequence is CASKDRGFNTEAFF. The CDR3 nucleotides read TGCGCCAGCAAGGACAGGGGGTTCAACACTGAAGCTTTCTTT.

The chain couples TRBV6-5 to TRBJ1-4; D is perhaps TRBD1 (5 bases). The CDR3 has 16 residues. The germline V and J ends were trimmed by 2 bases and 0 bases, with 10 bases remaining between them. Germline V gene data show CDR1 as MNHEY and CDR2 as SVGAGI. The CDR3 reads CASSYRRGATNEKLFF. The DNA of the CDR3 is TGTGCCAGCAGTTACCGGCGGGGGGCAACTAATGAAAAACTGTTTTTT.

The chain recombines TRBV13 with TRBJ2-7; D might be TRBD1 (5 bases). Germline CDR1 and CDR2: PRHDT and FYEKMQ (reference sequence). This CDR3 comprises 16 residues. Trimming took off 4 bases at V and 6 bases at J, with 22 bases between the two ends. The CDR3 DNA is TGTGCCAGCAGCTCTCTATGGGGCCCCTCCACGGGCGAGCAGTACTTC. Translating it yields CASSSLWGPSTGEQYF. The whole variable domain, remainder taken from reference TRBV13 and TRBJ2-7, is AAGVIQSPRHLIKEKRETATLKCYPIPRHDTVYWYQQGPGQDPQFLISFYEKMQSDKGSIPDRFSAQQFSDYHSELNMSSLELGDSALYFCASSSLWGPSTGEQYFGPGTRLTVT.

Concerning this clone itself: The same CDR3 is also encoded by other DNA sequences in this sample. This rearrangement joins TRBV7-9 to TRBJ2-1; D is unresolved. The CDR3 is made up of 13 amino acids. V was trimmed by 1 base and J by 3 bases, leaving 4 bases between them. CDR1 SEHNR and CDR2 FQNEAQ come from the germline V gene (reference sequence). CDR3 DNA: TGTGCCAGCAGCTTAGACGGCTACAATGAGCAGTTCTTC. Translating it yields CASSLDGYNEQFF.

This clone was seen only once. J is TRBJ2-7 and V is TRBV19; 8 bases align to TRBD1. This CDR3 is built from 14 residues. CDR1 is LNHDA, CDR2 SQIVND, per germline (reference sequence). Trimming removed 3 bases from V and 6 bases from J; junction bases left unmatched: 7. CDR3 residues: CASSIQGALGEQYF. The CDR3 region has the DNA TGTGCCAGTAGTATCCAGGGGGCGCTTGGCGAGCAGTACTTC.

The V and J genes are TRBV1 and TRBJ2-1; the D call TRBD1 from the table was never checked on the DNA. TRBV1 is marked as a pseudogene. The CDR3 totals 14 residues. The CDR3 DNA sequence: TGCACCAGCAGCCAAGTACGTGGGGCCAATGAGCAGTTCTTC. This translates into CTSSQVRGANEQFF.

The chain combines TRBV19 with TRBJ1-1; tentatively, D is TRBD1 (6 bases). Germline lookup yields CDR1 LNHDA and CDR2 SQIVND (reference sequence). Trimming stripped 6 bases from V and 5 bases from J, with 13 bases between. CDR3 size: 13 residues. CDR3 in DNA: TGTGCCAGTAGCGCACAGGGACGTACTGAAGCTTTCTTT. This sequence encodes CASSAQGRTEAFF.

The chain employs TRBV10-1 and TRBJ1-2; the match to TRBD1 covers 8 bases. The V gene's germline CDR1 is WNHNN and CDR2 SYGVQD (reference sequence). V shed 7 bases, J shed 10 bases, and the junction held 17 bases outside the gene matches. The CDR3 length is 15 residues. In DNA form, the CDR3 reads TGCGCCAGCAAGGATAAGCCGGACAGGGCTTTCGACTACACCTTC. It yields the protein CASKDKPDRAFDYTF.

J is TRBJ2-3 and V is TRBV28; the D gene is possibly TRBD2 (6 bases). The V end lost 5 bases, the J end lost 4 bases, and 10 bases lay between the germline ends. Germline CDR1 and CDR2: MDHEN and SYDVKM. The CDR3 runs to 13 residues. The CDR3 loop is CASSRDSSDTQYF. The CDR3 DNA sequence: TGTGCCAGCAGTCGGGACTCGTCAGATACGCAGTATTTT.

The V and J genes are TRBV19 and TRBJ1-1, with a possible D match to TRBD1 (6 bases). V lost 3 bases and J 4 bases, leaving 9 bases between the germline ends. The CDR3 runs to 13 residues. The germline gives CDR1 LNHDA, CDR2 SQIVND (reference sequence). Here the CDR3 DNA reads TGTGCCAGTAGTATGGGGGCAGGCACTGAAGCTTTCTTT. Encoded protein: CASSMGAGTEAFF.

The V gene is TRBV5-5, the J gene TRBJ1-1; 7 bases align to TRBD1. J gave up 4 bases and V 3 bases, and 9 bases lay outside the gene matches. Germline-derived CDR1 and CDR2 are SGHKS and YYEKEE (reference sequence). This CDR3 contains 15 residues. The CDR3 spells CASSWNRGSGTEAFF. In DNA, the CDR3 is TGTGCCAGCAGCTGGAACAGGGGCAGTGGCACTGAAGCTTTCTTT. Looking up the rest from reference TRBV5-5 and TRBJ1-1 gives the full variable domain: DAGVTQSPTHLIKTRGQQVTLRCSPISGHKSVSWYQQVLGQGPQFIFQYYEKEERGRGNFPDRFSARQFPNYSSELNVNALLLGDSALYLCASSWNRGSGTEAFFGQGTRLTVV.

The chain couples TRBV15 to TRBJ2-7, with no clear D. Trimming pared 0 bases from V and 3 bases from J, leaving 9 bases between. Germline loops: CDR1 LNHNV, CDR2 YYDKDF (reference sequence). The CDR3 sequence is 14 residues long. CDR3 loop: CATSRDLGVYEQYF. The CDR3 bases are TGTGCCACCAGCAGAGATCTTGGAGTCTACGAGCAGTACTTC.

This chain connects TRBV19 to TRBJ1-1, with 9 positions matching TRBD1. V trimming: 6 bases; J trimming: 2 bases; junction bases outside the gene matches: 4. Looked up from germline, CDR1 is LNHDA and CDR2 is SQIVND (reference sequence). The CDR3 runs 14 residues. CDR3 sequence (DNA): TGTGCCAGTAGCCTGGGACAGGGAAACACTGAAGCTTTCTTT. Translating gives CASSLGQGNTEAFF.

The rearrangement links TRBV14 to TRBJ1-1; D ambiguous. There are 15 residues in the CDR3. From germline, CDR1 is SGHDN and CDR2 FVKESK. V was pared by 0 bases and J by 5 bases, with 13 bases between. The chain's CDR3 is CASSQERVPGTEAFF. As DNA, the CDR3 is TGTGCCAGCAGCCAAGAGCGGGTACCGGGGACTGAAGCTTTCTTT.

The chain has TRBV19 and TRBJ2-5; 7 nucleotides agree with TRBD1. V lost 9 bases, J lost 4 bases, and 14 bases stayed unmatched. CDR1 is LNHDA and CDR2 is SQIVND in the germline V gene (reference sequence). This CDR3 comprises 15 residues. The CDR3: CASAATGVSRETQYF. The CDR3 region has the DNA TGTGCCAGCGCCGCAACAGGGGTGTCTAGAGAGACCCAGTACTTC.

The gene calls are TRBV13 and TRBJ2-7; D is possibly TRBD2 (5 bases). Trimming pared 3 bases from V and 7 bases from J, leaving 13 bases between. CDR3 length: 13 amino acids. Germline lookup yields CDR1 PRHDT and CDR2 FYEKMQ (reference sequence). For the CDR3, the DNA is TGTGCCAGCAGCTTGGAGCAACGAGGGGAGCAGTACTTC. Amino acids: CASSLEQRGEQYF. Drawing the rest from reference TRBV13 and TRBJ2-7, the complete variable domain is AAGVIQSPRHLIKEKRETATLKCYPIPRHDTVYWYQQGPGQDPQFLISFYEKMQSDKGSIPDRFSAQQFSDYHSELNMSSLELGDSALYFCASSLEQRGEQYFGPGTRLTVT.

The chain joins TRBV3-1 (or the pseudogene TRBV3-2) to TRBJ1-6; TRBD1 matches 10 bases. After removal of 4 bases from V and 8 bases from J, the junction contained 5 bases not matched to a gene. The CDR3 is 15 amino acids. Germline V CDR1 and CDR2: LGHDT, YNNKEL (reference sequence). The CDR3 loop reads CASSLGTGDHSPLHF. The CDR3 region has the DNA TGTGCCAGCAGCCTTGGGACAGGGGACCATTCACCCCTCCACTTT.

This rearrangement joins TRBV7-2 to TRBJ1-4; tentative D call: TRBD1 (5 bases). The CDR3 consists of 14 residues. Germline CDR1 is SGHTA and CDR2 is FQGNSA. Between the trimmed V and J ends, which lost 2 bases and 8 bases, there was a span of 12 bases. The chain's CDR3 is CASSLRGGGEKLFF. CDR3 nucleotides: TGTGCCAGCAGCTTACGGGGGGGAGGAGAAAAACTGTTTTTT. Full variable domain (missing parts from reference TRBV7-2 and TRBJ1-4): GAGVSQSPSNKVTEKGKDVELRCDPISGHTALYWYRQSLGQGLEFLIYFQGNSAPDKSGLPSDRFSAERTGGSVSTLTIQRTQQEDSAVYLCASSLRGGGEKLFFGSGTQLSVL.

This chain links TRBV7-9 with TRBJ2-7; D gene uncertain. The CDR3 length is 12 residues. In germline, CDR1 is SEHNR, CDR2 FQNEAQ (reference sequence). V lost 5 bases to trimming and J lost 2 bases, with 7 bases between them. The CDR3 loop is CASSHSAYEQYF. In DNA form, the CDR3 reads TGTGCCAGCAGCCACAGTGCCTACGAGCAGTACTTC. Together with reference TRBV7-9 and TRBJ2-7, the CDR3 gives the full variable domain: DTGVSQNPRHKITKRGQNVTFRCDPISEHNRLYWYRQTLGQGPEFLTYFQNEAQLEKSRLLSDRFSAERPKGSFSTLEIQRTEQGDSAMYLCASSHSAYEQYFGPGTRLTVT.

This rearrangement joins TRBV9 to TRBJ2-7; tentatively, D is TRBD1 (7 bases). Germline assignment: CDR1 SGDLS and CDR2 YYNGEE. The germline V and J ends were trimmed by 6 bases and 4 bases, with 20 bases remaining between them. This CDR3 region has 15 residues. The CDR3 protein is CASTPGGTASYEQYF. For the CDR3, the DNA is TGTGCCAGCACCCCCGGCGGGACAGCTTCTTACGAGCAGTACTTC.

This chain links TRBV11-2 with TRBJ2-3; D is possibly TRBD2 (5 bases). Germline V gives CDR1 SGHAT, CDR2 FQNNGV. This CDR3 is built from 18 residues. Trimming took 5 bases from V and 0 from J, leaving 21 bases between them. This CDR3 is CASSHPRGQYRSTDTQYF. The DNA for the CDR3 is TGTGCCAGCAGCCACCCTAGAGGGCAGTATCGGAGCACAGATACGCAGTATTTT.

The CDR3 DNA sequence: TGTGCCAGCAGAATACAGGGGAGTCGAGAGACCCAGTACTTC. Translated, it gives CASRIQGSRETQYF. The V gene is TRBV6-1, the J gene TRBJ2-5, with 7 bases that match TRBD1. Germline lookup yields CDR1 MNHNS and CDR2 SASEGT. Trimming at V came to 6 bases and at J to 4 bases, leaving 8 bases not matched to a gene. The CDR3 has 14 residues.

The chain recombines TRBV6-5 with TRBJ2-6, with 8 bases aligning to TRBD1. The CDR3 loop spans 15 amino acids. After removal of 5 bases from V and 2 bases from J, the junction contained 2 bases not matched to a gene. Germline CDR1 and CDR2: MNHEY and SVGAGI. CDR3 nucleotides: TGTGCCAGCAGTCCAGGGGGCACTGGGGCCAACGTCCTGACTTTC. Protein product: CASSPGGTGANVLTF.

This clone came up once. The chain uses TRBV12-5 and TRBJ2-7; 9 bases align to TRBD1. After removal of 5 bases from V and 4 bases from J, the junction contained 9 bases not matched to a gene. This CDR3 region has 15 residues. Germline CDR1 LGHNT, CDR2 FRNRAP. The CDR3, as DNA: TGTGCTAGTGGTCTCCGGGACAGGGATAGTTACGAGCAGTACTTC. Translated: CASGLRDRDSYEQYF.

The chain links TRBV29-1 to TRBJ2-4; TRBD1 might be the D (5 bases). CDR1 and CDR2 from the germline V gene are SQVTM and ANQGSEA. This CDR3 contains 13 residues. The ends were cut back, 4 bases at V and 7 bases at J, with 14 bases in the middle. The CDR3 is CSVAGRARNIQYF. CDR3 in DNA: TGCAGCGTTGCAGGCAGGGCGAGGAACATTCAGTACTTC. Combining the CDR3 with reference TRBV29-1 and TRBJ2-4 gives the whole variable domain SAVISQKPSRDICQRGTSLTIQCQVDSQVTMMFWYRQQPGQSLTLIATANQGSEATYESGFVIDKFPISRPNLTFSTLTVSNMSPEDSSIYLCSVAGRARNIQYFGAGTRLSVL.

The rearrangement joins TRBV28 to TRBJ1-5; the D gene is possibly TRBD1 (5 bases). V lost 2 bases, J lost 9 bases, and 14 bases lay in between. Germline values: CDR1 MDHEN, CDR2 SYDVKM. CDR3 length equals 14 residues. The CDR3 region is CASSLRGTGGPQHF. Here the CDR3 DNA reads TGTGCCAGCAGTTTACGGGGGACCGGGGGGCCCCAGCATTTT.

In DNA, the CDR3 is TGTGCCTGGAACCCCCTAGCTAACTATGGCTACACCTTC. Translating it yields CAWNPLANYGYTF. The J gene is TRBJ1-2, the V gene TRBV30; no firm D call. The CDR3 consists of 13 residues. V was shortened by 4 bases and J by 0 bases, with 9 bases between the two germline ends. Germline V gene lookup returns CDR1 GTSNPN and CDR2 SVGIG (reference sequence). The variable domain in full, completed from reference TRBV30 and TRBJ1-2, reads SQTIHQWPATLVQPVGSPLSLECTVEGTSNPNLYWYRQAAGRGLQLLFYSVGIGQISSEVPQNLSASRPQDRQFILSSKKLLLSDSGFYLCAWNPLANYGYTFGSGTRLTVV.